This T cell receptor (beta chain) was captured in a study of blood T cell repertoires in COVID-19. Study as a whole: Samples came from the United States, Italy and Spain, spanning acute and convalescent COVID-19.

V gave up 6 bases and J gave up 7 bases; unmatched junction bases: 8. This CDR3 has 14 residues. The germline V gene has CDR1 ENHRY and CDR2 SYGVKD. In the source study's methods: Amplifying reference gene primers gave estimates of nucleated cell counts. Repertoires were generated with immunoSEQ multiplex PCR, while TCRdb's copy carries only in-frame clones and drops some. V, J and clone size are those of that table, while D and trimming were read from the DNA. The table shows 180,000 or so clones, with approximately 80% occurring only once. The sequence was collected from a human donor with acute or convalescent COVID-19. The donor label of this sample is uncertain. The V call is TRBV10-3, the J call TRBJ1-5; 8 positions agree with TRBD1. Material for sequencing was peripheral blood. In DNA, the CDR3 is TGTGCCATCAGCGATGGACAGGGTTGGCAGCCCCAGCATTTT. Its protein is CAISDGQGWQPQHF.